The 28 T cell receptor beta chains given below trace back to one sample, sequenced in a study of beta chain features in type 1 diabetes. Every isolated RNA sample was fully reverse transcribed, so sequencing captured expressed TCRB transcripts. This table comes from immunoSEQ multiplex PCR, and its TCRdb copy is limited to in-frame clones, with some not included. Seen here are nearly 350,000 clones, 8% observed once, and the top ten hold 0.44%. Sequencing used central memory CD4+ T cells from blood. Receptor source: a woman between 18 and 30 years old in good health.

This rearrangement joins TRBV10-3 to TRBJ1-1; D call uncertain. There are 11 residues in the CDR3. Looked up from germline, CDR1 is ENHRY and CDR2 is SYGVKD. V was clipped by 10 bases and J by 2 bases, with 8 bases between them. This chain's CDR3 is CASSTNTEAFF. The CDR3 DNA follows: TGTGCCAGCAGCACAAACACTGAAGCTTTCTTT.

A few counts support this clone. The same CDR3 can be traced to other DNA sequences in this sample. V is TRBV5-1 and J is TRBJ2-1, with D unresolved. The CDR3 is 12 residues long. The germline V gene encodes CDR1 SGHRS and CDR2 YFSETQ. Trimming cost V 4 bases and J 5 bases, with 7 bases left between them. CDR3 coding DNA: TGCGCCAGCAGCCAAACGGACAATGAGCAGTTCTTC. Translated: CASSQTDNEQFF.

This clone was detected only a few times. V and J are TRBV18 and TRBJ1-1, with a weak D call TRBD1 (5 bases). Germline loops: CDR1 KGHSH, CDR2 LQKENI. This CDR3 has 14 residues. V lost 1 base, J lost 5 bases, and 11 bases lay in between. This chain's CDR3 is CASSPQGPRTEAFF. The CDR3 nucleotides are TGTGCCAGCTCACCACAGGGGCCAAGGACTGAAGCTTTCTTT. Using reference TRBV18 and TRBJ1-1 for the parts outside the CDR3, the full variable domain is NAGVMQNPRHLVRRRGQEARLRCSPMKGHSHVYWYRQLPEEGLKFMVYLQKENIIDESGMPKERFSAEFPKEGPSILRIQQVVRGDSAAYFCASSPQGPRTEAFFGQGTRLTVV.

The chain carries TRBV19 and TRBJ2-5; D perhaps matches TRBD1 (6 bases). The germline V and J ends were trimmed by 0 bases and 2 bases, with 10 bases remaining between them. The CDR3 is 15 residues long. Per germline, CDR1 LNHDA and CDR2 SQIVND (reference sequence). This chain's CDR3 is CASSIDVRGQETQYF. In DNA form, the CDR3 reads TGTGCCAGTAGTATAGATGTCAGGGGTCAAGAGACCCAGTACTTC.

The CDR3 here is CASSRLNEQFF. The DNA of the CDR3 is TGTGCCAGCAGCCGTCTTAATGAGCAGTTCTTC. This chain links TRBV28 with TRBJ2-1; D uncertain. Per germline, CDR1 MDHEN and CDR2 SYDVKM. The CDR3 loop spans 11 amino acids. Trimming stripped 6 bases from V and 7 bases from J, with 7 bases between.

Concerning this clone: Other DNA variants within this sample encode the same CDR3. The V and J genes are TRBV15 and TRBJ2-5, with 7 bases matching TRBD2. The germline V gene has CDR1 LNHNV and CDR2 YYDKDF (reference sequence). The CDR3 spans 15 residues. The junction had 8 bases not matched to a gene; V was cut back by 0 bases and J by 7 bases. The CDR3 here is CATSRDLSSGWTQYF. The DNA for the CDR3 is TGTGCCACCAGCAGAGATCTCAGTAGCGGGTGGACCCAGTACTTC.

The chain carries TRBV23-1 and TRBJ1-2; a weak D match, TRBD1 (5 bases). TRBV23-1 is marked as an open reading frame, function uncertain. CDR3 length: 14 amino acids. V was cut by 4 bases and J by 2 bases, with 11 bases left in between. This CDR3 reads CASSPGPMNYGYTF. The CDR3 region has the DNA TGCGCCAGCAGTCCGGGACCGATGAACTATGGCTACACCTTC.

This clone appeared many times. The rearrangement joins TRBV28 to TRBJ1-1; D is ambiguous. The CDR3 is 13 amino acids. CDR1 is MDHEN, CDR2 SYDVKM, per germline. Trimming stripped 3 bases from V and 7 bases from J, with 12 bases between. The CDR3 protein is CASSFQVSVEAFF. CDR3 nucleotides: TGTGCCAGCAGTTTTCAAGTATCGGTTGAAGCTTTCTTT.

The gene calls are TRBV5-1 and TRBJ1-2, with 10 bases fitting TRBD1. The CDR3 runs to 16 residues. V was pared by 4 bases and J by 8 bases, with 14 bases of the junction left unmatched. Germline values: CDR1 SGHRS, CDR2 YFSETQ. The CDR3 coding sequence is TGCGCCAGCAGCCCCCTGACAGGGGGCGCATCTAAGGGCTACACCTTC. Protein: CASSPLTGGASKGYTF.

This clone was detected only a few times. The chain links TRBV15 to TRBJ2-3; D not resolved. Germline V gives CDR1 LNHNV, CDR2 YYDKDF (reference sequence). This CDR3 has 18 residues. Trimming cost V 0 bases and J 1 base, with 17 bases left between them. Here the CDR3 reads CATSRDSLSIRGTDTQYF. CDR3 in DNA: TGTGCCACCAGCAGAGATTCCCTGAGCATTAGGGGCACAGATACGCAGTATTTT.

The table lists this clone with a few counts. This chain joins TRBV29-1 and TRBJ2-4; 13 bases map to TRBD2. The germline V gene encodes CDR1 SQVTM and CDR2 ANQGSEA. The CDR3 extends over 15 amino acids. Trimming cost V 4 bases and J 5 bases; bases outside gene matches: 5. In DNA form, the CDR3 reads TGCAGCGTTGCAGAGGGACTAGCGGGACAAAACATTCAGTACTTC. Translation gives CSVAEGLAGQNIQYF.

As DNA, the CDR3 is TGTGCCAGCAGCTTCCGTGCGGGAGGGACCTACGAGCAGTACTTC. Translation gives CASSFRAGGTYEQYF. J is TRBJ2-7 and V is TRBV7-6, with TRBD2 matching 9 bases. V gave up 3 bases and J gave up 2 bases; unmatched junction bases: 5. Per the germline V gene, CDR1 is SGHVS and CDR2 is FNYEAQ. The CDR3 runs 15 residues. Full variable domain (outside the CDR3, taken from reference TRBV7-6 and TRBJ2-7): GAGVSQSPRYKVTKRGQDVALRCDPISGHVSLYWYRQALGQGPEFLTYFNYEAQQDKSGLPNDRFSAERPEGSISTLTIQRTEQRDSAMYRCASSFRAGGTYEQYFGPGTRLTVT.

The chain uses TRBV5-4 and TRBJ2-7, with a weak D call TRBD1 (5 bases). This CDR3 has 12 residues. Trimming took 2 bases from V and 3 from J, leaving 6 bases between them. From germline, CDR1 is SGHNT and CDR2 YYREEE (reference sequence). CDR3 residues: CASSFDSYEQYF. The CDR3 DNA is TGTGCCAGCAGCTTTGACAGCTACGAGCAGTACTTC.

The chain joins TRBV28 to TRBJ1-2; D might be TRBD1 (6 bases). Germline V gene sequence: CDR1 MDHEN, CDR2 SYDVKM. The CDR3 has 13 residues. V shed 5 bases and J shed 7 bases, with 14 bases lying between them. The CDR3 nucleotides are TGTGCCAGCAGTGTGGGGGGGGCTGGTGGCTACACCTTC. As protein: CASSVGGAGGYTF.

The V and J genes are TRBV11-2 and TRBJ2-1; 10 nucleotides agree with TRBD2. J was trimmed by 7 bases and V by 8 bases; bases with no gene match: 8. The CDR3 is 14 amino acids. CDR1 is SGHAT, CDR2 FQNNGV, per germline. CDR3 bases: TGTGCCAGCGCCCGGACTAGCGGAAGAAATGAGCAGTTCTTC. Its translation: CASARTSGRNEQFF.

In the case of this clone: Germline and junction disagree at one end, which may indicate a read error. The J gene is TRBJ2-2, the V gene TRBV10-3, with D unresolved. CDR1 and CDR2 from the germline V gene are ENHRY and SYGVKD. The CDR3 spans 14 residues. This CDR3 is CASSYSWETGELFF. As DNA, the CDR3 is TGTGCCAGCAGTTACTCGTGGGAAACCGGGGAGCTGTTTTTT.

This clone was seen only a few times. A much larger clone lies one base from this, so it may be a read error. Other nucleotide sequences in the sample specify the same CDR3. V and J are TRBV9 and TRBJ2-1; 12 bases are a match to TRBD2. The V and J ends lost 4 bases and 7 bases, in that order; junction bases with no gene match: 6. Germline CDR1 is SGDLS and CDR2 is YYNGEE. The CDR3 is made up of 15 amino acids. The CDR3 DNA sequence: TGTGCCAGCAGCTTCCGCCTAGCGGGGGGGAATGAGCAGTTCTTC. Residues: CASSFRLAGGNEQFF.

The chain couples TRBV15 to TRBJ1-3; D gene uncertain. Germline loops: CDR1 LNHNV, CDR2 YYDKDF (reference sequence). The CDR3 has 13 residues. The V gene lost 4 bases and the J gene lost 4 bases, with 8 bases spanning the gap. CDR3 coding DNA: TGTGCCACCAGCATAAGCACAGGAAACACCATATATTTT. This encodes CATSISTGNTIYF.

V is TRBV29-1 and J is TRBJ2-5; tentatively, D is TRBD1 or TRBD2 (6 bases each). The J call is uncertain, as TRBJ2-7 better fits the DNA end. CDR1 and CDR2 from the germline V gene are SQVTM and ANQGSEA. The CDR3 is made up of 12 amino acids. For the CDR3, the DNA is TGCAGCGTTTCAAGGGGGGACTACGAGCAGTACTTC. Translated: CSVSRGDYEQYF.

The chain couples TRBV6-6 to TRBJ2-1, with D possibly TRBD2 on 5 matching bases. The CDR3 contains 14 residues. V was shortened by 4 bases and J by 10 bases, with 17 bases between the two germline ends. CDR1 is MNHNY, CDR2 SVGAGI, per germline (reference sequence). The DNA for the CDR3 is TGTGCCAGCAGTTCCCCTGTGTTCGCTAGCGAGCAGTTCTTC. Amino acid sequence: CASSSPVFASEQFF.

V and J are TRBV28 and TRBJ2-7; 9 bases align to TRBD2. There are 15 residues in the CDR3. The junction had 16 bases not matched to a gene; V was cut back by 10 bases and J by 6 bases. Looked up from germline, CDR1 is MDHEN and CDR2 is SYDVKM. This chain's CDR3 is CATQKGYSGSGEQYF. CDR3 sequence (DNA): TGTGCCACCCAAAAAGGCTATAGCGGGAGTGGCGAGCAGTACTTC.

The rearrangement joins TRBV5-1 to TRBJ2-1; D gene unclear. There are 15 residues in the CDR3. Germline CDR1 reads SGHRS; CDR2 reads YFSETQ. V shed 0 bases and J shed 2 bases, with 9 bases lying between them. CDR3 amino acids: CASSLDSSPYNEQFF. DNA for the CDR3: TGCGCCAGCAGCTTGGACAGTTCACCCTACAATGAGCAGTTCTTC.

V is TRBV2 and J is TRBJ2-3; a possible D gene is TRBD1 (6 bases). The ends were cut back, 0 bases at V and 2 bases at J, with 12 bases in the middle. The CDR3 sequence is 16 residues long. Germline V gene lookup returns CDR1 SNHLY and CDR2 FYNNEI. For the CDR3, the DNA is TGTGCCAGCAGTGAAGCGGGGCTGGGGGCCACAGATACGCAGTATTTT. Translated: CASSEAGLGATDTQYF. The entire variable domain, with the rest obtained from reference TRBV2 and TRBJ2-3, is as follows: EPEVTQTPSHQVTQMGQEVILRCVPISNHLYFYWYRQILGQKVEFLVSFYNNEISEKSEIFDDQFSVERPDGSNFTLKIRSTKLEDSAMYFCASSEAGLGATDTQYFGPGTRLTVL.

The CDR3 region has the DNA TGTGCCAGCAGCCATGCGGCTAGCGGACAAGAGACCCAGTACTTC. This encodes CASSHAASGQETQYF. The rearrangement links TRBV5-6 to TRBJ2-5; the match to TRBD2 covers 7 bases. The V gene's germline CDR1 is SGHDT and CDR2 YYEEEE. J lost 2 bases, V lost 4 bases, and 8 bases had no gene match. The CDR3 runs 15 residues.

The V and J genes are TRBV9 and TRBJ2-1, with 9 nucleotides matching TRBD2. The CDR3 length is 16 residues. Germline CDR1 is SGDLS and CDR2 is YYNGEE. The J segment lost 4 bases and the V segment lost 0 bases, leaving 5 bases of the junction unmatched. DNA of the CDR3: TGTGCCAGCAGCGTAGATAGCGGGAGCCCGTACAATGAGCAGTTCTTC. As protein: CASSVDSGSPYNEQFF. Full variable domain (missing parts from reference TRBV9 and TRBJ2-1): DSGVTQTPKHLITATGQRVTLRCSPRSGDLSVYWYQQSLDQGLQFLIQYYNGEERAKGNILERFSAQQFPDLHSELNLSSLELGDSALYFCASSVDSGSPYNEQFFGPGTRLTVL.

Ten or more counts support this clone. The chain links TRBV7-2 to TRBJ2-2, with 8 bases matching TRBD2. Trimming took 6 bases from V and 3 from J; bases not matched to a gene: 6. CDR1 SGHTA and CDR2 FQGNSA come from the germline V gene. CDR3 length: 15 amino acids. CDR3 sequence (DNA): TGTGCCAGCAGAAACCAAGCGGGAGACACCGGGGAGCTGTTTTTT. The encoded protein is CASRNQAGDTGELFF.

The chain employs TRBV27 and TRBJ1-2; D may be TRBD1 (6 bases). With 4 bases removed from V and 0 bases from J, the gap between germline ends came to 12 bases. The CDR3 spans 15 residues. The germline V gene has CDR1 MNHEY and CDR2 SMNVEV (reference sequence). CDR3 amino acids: CASSSHRTANYGYTF. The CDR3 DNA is TGTGCCAGCAGTTCCCACCGGACAGCTAACTATGGCTACACCTTC.

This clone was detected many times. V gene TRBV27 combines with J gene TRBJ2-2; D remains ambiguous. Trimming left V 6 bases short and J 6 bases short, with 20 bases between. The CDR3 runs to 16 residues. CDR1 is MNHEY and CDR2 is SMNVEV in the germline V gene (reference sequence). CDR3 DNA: TGTGCCAGCAGCCTTTTCCCTTCGGTTGGGTCCGGGGAGCTGTTTTTT. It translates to CASSLFPSVGSGELFF.